One sample yielded the 25 T cell receptor beta chains listed below, sequenced in a study of breast tumors, draining lymph nodes, adjacent tissues. Axillary draining lymph nodes of breast cancer patients supplied the node samples. TCRdb analysed the multiplex PCR reads with MiXCR anew, one entry per CDR3 protein. The table shows about 200,000 distinct CDR3 sequences, with nearly 35% occurring only once. What was sequenced was axillary lymph node tissue. All receptors derive from a female donor with breast cancer. Some clones in this sample may be carry-over from other donors' samples.

The V and J genes are TRBV11-2 and TRBJ2-5; TRBD2 might be the D (7 bases). Germline CDR1 SGHAT, CDR2 FQNNGV. The V end lost 2 bases, the J end lost 4 bases, and 14 bases lay between the germline ends. There are 15 residues in the CDR3. The CDR3 here is CASSLPAGAGETQYF. The CDR3 DNA follows: TGTGCCAGCAGCTTACCCGCGGGGGCCGGAGAGACCCAGTACTTC.

This clonotype was seen a handful of times. This may stem from a read error, because a much larger clone lies one nucleotide away. CDR3 region: CSAPTSGTEPFF. In DNA, the CDR3 is TGCAGTGCTCCGACTAGCGGGACTGAGCCGTTCTTC. The chain carries TRBV20-1 and TRBJ2-1; 11 bases fit TRBD2. The CDR3 spans 12 residues. Germline-derived CDR1 and CDR2 are DFQATT and SNEGSKA (reference sequence).

In its sample, this clonotype was seen a few times. It may be a read error: a sequence one base away is much more abundant. The chain is built from TRBV6-5 and TRBJ2-7, with 7 bases that match TRBD1. The V gene end was trimmed by 6 bases and the J gene end by 0 bases; junction bases not matched to a gene: 8. Germline values: CDR1 MNHEY, CDR2 SVGAGI. There are 15 residues in the CDR3. The CDR3 DNA sequence: TGTGCCAGCAGACCAGGGGGTGCGGACTCCTACGAGCAGTACTTC. Translated, it gives CASRPGGADSYEQYF.

This clonotype came up once. The junction shows a germline mismatch at one end, possibly a read error. CDR3: CASSRTSGGLLSGNEPQHF. DNA for the CDR3: TGTGCCAGCAGCCGGACTAGCGGGGGACTCCTCTCCGGCAATGAGCCCCAGCATTTT. The rearrangement links TRBV11-2 to TRBJ1-5; D is perhaps TRBD1 (5 bases). The CDR3 has 19 residues. The germline V gene encodes CDR1 SGHAT and CDR2 FQNNGV.

This clonotype was detected many times. The chain combines TRBV19 with TRBJ2-2; no firm D call. This CDR3 region has 12 residues. CDR1 and CDR2 (germline): LNHDA, SQIVND (reference sequence). V was clipped by 3 bases and J by 7 bases, with 6 bases between them. The CDR3 loop reads CASSMRSGELFF. DNA of the CDR3: TGTGCCAGTAGTATGAGGAGCGGGGAGCTGTTTTTT.

With regard to this clonotype: Since a much larger clone is just one base distant, this may be a read error. The chain uses TRBV20-1 and TRBJ2-1; perhaps TRBD2 as D (6 bases). CDR3 length equals 14 residues. Germline assignment: CDR1 DFQATT and CDR2 SNEGSKA (reference sequence). The CDR3 region is CSASRDSGYTEQFF. The CDR3 nucleotides read TGCAGTGCTTCTCGGGACTCCGGATACACTGAGCAGTTCTTC.

This clonotype occurred many times. CDR3 in amino acids: CASSHPSGEVRELFF. In DNA form, the CDR3 reads TGTGCCAGCAGTCACCCTAGCGGGGAGGTCCGGGAGCTGTTTTTT. The genes are TRBV6-6 and TRBJ2-2, with 9 bases matching TRBD2. J gave up 9 bases and V 5 bases, and 10 bases lay outside the gene matches. Germline CDR1 and CDR2: MNHNY and SVGAGI (reference sequence). The CDR3 length is 15 residues.

The chain joins TRBV12-3 or TRBV12-4 to TRBJ2-5, with 13 bases matching TRBD2. Unmatched junction bases numbered 13, after V lost 6 bases and J lost 0 bases. This CDR3 is 19 amino acids long. Here the CDR3 reads CASRPGLAGEIKYQETQYF. The CDR3 region has the DNA TGTGCCAGCAGGCCCGGACTAGCGGGGGAAATAAAGTACCAAGAGACCCAGTACTTC.

With respect to this clonotype: This sequence may be a read error, since a much larger clone differs from it by one base. The chain employs TRBV18 and TRBJ2-7; D may be TRBD1 (5 bases). Trimming took off 8 bases at V and 1 base at J, with 12 bases between the two ends. The CDR3 length is 13 residues. CDR1 KGHSH and CDR2 LQKENI come from the germline V gene. CDR3 sequence: CASEATGSYEQYF. The CDR3 region has the DNA TGTGCCAGCGAGGCAACAGGATCCTACGAGCAGTACTTC.

This clonotype came up many times. V and J are TRBV20-1 and TRBJ2-5; 9 bases agree with TRBD1. V gave up 6 bases and J gave up 5 bases; unmatched junction bases: 4. This CDR3 is 12 amino acids long. The germline gives CDR1 DFQATT, CDR2 SNEGSKA (reference sequence). CDR3 DNA: TGCAGTGCCCGGGACAGGGCGGAGACCCAGTACTTC. This encodes CSARDRAETQYF.

This clonotype was recorded at least ten times. CDR3 bases: TGTGCCAGCAGCCAAGAGGAGACGGGACAGGGTCAAGAGACCCAGTACTTC. Encoded protein: CASSQEETGQGQETQYF. The chain employs TRBV14 and TRBJ2-5; the match to TRBD1 covers 9 bases. Germline assignment: CDR1 SGHDN and CDR2 FVKESK. J gave up 2 bases and V 0 bases, and 7 bases lay outside the gene matches. The CDR3 extends over 17 amino acids.

The chain carries TRBV20-1 and TRBJ2-1; TRBD2 aligns across 9 bases. J was trimmed by 13 bases and V by 6 bases; bases with no gene match: 10. The CDR3 runs to 12 residues. Germline assignment: CDR1 DFQATT and CDR2 SNEGSKA (reference sequence). The CDR3: CSAEPSGDAQFF. The CDR3 coding sequence is TGCAGTGCCGAACCTAGCGGGGACGCACAGTTCTTC.

The genes are TRBV6-1 and TRBJ2-5, with 9 bases matching TRBD2. CDR1 MNHNS and CDR2 SASEGT come from the germline V gene. Trimming removed 5 bases from V and 5 bases from J; junction bases left unmatched: 12. The CDR3 sequence is 16 residues long. CDR3 region: CASSISGGQPRETQYF. In DNA, the CDR3 is TGTGCCAGCAGTATTAGCGGGGGACAACCTCGGGAGACCCAGTACTTC.

This clonotype was seen ten or more times. The chain uses TRBV24-1 and TRBJ2-7; D is unresolved. The CDR3 extends over 13 amino acids. Germline loops: CDR1 KGHDR, CDR2 SFDVKD. Between the trimmed V and J ends, which lost 2 bases and 5 bases, there was a span of 9 bases. The CDR3 is CATSDSWQHEQYF. Here the CDR3 DNA reads TGTGCCACCAGTGATTCTTGGCAACACGAGCAGTACTTC.

This clonotype has at least ten counts. The V and J genes are TRBV19 and TRBJ1-4, with 8 nucleotides matching TRBD1. CDR1 LNHDA and CDR2 SQIVND come from the germline V gene (reference sequence). Losses at the gene ends were 4 bases for V and 3 bases for J; bases not matched to a gene: 7. The CDR3 sequence is 16 residues long. CDR3 amino acids: CASSTLLQGANEKLFF. For the CDR3, the DNA is TGTGCCAGTAGTACCCTCCTACAGGGGGCTAATGAAAAACTGTTTTTT.

The chain employs TRBV10-3 and TRBJ2-5; D possibly corresponds to TRBD2 (5 bases). Germline V lookup: CDR1 ENHRY, CDR2 SYGVKD. With 4 bases removed from V and 5 bases from J, the gap between germline ends came to 11 bases. This CDR3 contains 13 residues. CDR3: CAISASLAETQYF. The CDR3 nucleotides read TGTGCCATCAGTGCTAGCTTGGCCGAGACCCAGTACTTC.

This rearrangement joins TRBV12-3 or TRBV12-4 to TRBJ1-5; the D is unclear. The CDR3 runs to 12 residues. The V gene lost 6 bases and the J gene lost 4 bases, with 7 bases spanning the gap. The CDR3 region has the DNA TGTGCCAGCAGCCACACGAATCAGCCCCAGCATTTT. This gives the protein CASSHTNQPQHF.

The chain is built from TRBV24-1 and TRBJ2-1; TRBD1 is a possible D gene (6 bases). Germline-derived CDR1 and CDR2 are KGHDR and SFDVKD. V gave up 10 bases and J gave up 3 bases, with 18 bases separating them. The CDR3 totals 15 residues. CDR3: CATSQGGQGYNEQFF. CDR3 DNA: TGTGCCACATCACAGGGTGGGCAGGGCTACAATGAGCAGTTCTTC.

The sample holds a few counts of this clonotype. One base away lies a much larger clone, so this may be a sequencing read error. The chain uses TRBV20-1 and TRBJ2-3; D not certain. CDR1 and CDR2 from the germline V gene are DFQATT and SNEGSKA (reference sequence). CDR3 length equals 12 residues. CDR3 nucleotides: TGCAGTGCTAGTGACAACACAGATACGCCGTATTTT. Amino acids: CSASDNTDTPYF.

At least ten counts were recorded for this clonotype. The V and J genes are TRBV7-3 and TRBJ2-1; 10 bases match TRBD1. The germline CDR1 and CDR2 sequences are SGHTA and FQGTGA. This CDR3 region has 15 residues. V lost 4 bases, J lost 6 bases, and 6 bases stayed unmatched. The CDR3 coding sequence is TGTGCCAGCAGCTCCGGGACAGGGGTGGGCAATGAGCAGTTCTTC. Residues: CASSSGTGVGNEQFF.

This clonotype was counted many times. The chain links TRBV10-3 to TRBJ2-5; D is perhaps TRBD1 (6 bases). From germline, CDR1 is ENHRY and CDR2 SYGVKD. The CDR3 spans 15 residues. Trimming left V 5 bases short and J 1 base short, with 14 bases between. Written as DNA, the CDR3 is TGTGCCATCAGTACCGGGACACAATCCCAAGAGACCCAGTACTTC. It codes for CAISTGTQSQETQYF.

Worth noting for this clonotype: Its ends do not fully match the called genes, so a read error is possible. The chain links TRBV18 to TRBJ2-1; D is perhaps TRBD1 (5 bases). In germline, CDR1 is KGHSH, CDR2 LQKENI. This CDR3 has 12 residues. The CDR3 sequence is CVSTSQDNERFF. The CDR3 nucleotides are TGTGTCAGCACATCACAGGACAATGAGCGGTTCTTC.

V gene TRBV7-2 combines with J gene TRBJ1-6, with TRBD1 matching over 7 bases. This CDR3 has 15 residues. Germline CDR1 and CDR2: SGHTA and FQGNSA. The V and J ends lost 5 bases and 5 bases, in that order; junction bases with no gene match: 6. CDR3 region: CASSPQGQNNSPLHF. The CDR3, as DNA: TGTGCCAGCAGCCCACAGGGACAGAATAATTCACCCCTCCACTTT.

For this clonotype: A much larger clone sits a single nucleotide away, making a read error possible. This rearrangement joins TRBV20-1 to TRBJ1-2, with D possibly TRBD1 on 5 matching bases. From germline, CDR1 is DFQATT and CDR2 SNEGSKA (reference sequence). This CDR3 comprises 14 residues. The germline V and J ends were trimmed by 5 bases and 8 bases, with 21 bases remaining between them. The chain's CDR3 is CSAQKAGAEAGYTF. The CDR3 bases are TGCAGTGCTCAGAAAGCCGGGGCCGAGGCCGGCTACACCTTC.

This clonotype has at least ten counts. The rearrangement uses TRBV20-1 and TRBJ1-5; D is uncertain. Germline V gene lookup returns CDR1 DFQATT and CDR2 SNEGSKA (reference sequence). The CDR3 sequence is 14 residues long. Trimming took off 5 bases at V and 4 bases at J, with 15 bases between the two ends. The CDR3 reads CSAAQNNQNQPQHF. CDR3 sequence (DNA): TGCAGTGCTGCACAAAATAATCAAAATCAGCCCCAGCATTTT.